This TCR beta chain was captured by sequencing in a study of Tregs in tolerant kidney transplant recipients. Findings and limits, study-wide: Few patients were studied, so findings need validation in larger groups. Biological reproducibility was not directly addressed in this study.

CDR3 size: 14 residues. After removal of 1 base from V and 5 bases from J, the junction contained 1 base not matched to a gene. Germline CDR1 is SGHRS and CDR2 is YFSETQ. The table lists this clone with a few counts. What it binds is unknown. Produced via immunoSEQ multiplex PCR; TCRdb's table is partial and in-frame only. The sample carries some 60,000 clones, around 83% recorded once. The V call is TRBV5-1, the J call TRBJ1-1; 11 nucleotides line up with TRBD1. The sample taken for sequencing was CD4+ T cells from blood. The sequence derives from a human donor in good health. DNA of the CDR3: TGCGCCAGCAGCTTGAGGGACAGGGGGACTGAAGCTTTCTTT. It translates to CASSLRDRGTEAFF.